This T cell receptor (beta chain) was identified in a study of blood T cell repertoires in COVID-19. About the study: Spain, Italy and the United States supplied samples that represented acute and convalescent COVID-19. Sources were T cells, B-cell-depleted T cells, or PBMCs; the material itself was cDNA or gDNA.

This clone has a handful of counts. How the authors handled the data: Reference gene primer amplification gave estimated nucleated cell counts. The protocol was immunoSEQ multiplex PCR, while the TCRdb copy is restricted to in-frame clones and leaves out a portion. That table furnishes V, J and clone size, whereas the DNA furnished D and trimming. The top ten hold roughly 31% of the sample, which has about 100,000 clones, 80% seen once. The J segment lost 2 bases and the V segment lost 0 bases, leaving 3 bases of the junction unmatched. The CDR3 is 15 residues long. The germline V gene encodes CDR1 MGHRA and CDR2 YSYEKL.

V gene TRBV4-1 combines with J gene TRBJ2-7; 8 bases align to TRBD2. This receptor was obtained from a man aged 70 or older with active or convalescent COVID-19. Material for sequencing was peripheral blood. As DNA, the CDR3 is TGCGCCAGCAGCCAAGAATCCGGGGGGGCCTACGAGCAGTACTTC. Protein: CASSQESGGAYEQYF.